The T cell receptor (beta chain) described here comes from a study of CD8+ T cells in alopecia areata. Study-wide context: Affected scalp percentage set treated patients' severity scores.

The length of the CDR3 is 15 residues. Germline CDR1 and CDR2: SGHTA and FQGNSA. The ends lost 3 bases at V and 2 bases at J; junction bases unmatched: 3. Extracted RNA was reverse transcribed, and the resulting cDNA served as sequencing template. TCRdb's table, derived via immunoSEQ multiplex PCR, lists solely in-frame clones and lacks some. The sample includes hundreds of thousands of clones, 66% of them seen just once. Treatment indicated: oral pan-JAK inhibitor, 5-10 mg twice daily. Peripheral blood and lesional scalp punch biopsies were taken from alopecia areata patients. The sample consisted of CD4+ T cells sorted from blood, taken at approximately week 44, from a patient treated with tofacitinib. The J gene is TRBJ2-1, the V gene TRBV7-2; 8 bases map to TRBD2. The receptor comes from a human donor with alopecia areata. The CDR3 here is CASSFSGDPYNEQFF. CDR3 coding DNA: TGTGCCAGCAGCTTTAGCGGGGACCCCTACAATGAGCAGTTCTTC.